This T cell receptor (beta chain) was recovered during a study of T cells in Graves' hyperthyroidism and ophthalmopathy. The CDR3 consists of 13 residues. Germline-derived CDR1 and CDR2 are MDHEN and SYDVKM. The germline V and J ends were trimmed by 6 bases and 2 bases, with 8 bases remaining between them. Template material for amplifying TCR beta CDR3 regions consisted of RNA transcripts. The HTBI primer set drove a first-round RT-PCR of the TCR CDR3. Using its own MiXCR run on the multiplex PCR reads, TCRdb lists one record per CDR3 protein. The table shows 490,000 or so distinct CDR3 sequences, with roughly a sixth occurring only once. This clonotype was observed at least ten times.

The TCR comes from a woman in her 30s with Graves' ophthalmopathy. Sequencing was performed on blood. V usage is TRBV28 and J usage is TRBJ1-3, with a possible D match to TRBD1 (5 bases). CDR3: CASSRTPGNTIYF. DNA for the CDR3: TGTGCCAGCAGCAGGACACCTGGAAACACCATATATTTT.